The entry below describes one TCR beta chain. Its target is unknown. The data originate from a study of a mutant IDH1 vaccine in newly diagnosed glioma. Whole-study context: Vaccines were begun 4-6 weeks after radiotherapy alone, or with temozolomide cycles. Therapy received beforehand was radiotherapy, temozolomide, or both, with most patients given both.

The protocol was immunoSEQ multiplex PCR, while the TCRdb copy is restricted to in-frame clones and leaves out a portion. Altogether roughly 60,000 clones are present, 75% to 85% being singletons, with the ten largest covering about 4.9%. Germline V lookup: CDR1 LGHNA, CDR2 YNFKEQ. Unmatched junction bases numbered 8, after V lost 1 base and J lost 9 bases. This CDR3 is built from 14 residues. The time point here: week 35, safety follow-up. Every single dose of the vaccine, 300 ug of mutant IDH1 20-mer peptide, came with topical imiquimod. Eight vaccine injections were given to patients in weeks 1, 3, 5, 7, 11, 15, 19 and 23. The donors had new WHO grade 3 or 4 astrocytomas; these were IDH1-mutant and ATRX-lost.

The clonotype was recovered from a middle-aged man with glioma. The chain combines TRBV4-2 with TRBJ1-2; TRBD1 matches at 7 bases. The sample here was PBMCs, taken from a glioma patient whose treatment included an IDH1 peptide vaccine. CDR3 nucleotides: TGTGCCAGCAGCCAAGTCGGGCAGGGGGAGAGCTACACCTTC. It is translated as CASSQVGQGESYTF.